This TCR beta chain was observed in a study of blood T cell repertoires in COVID-19. Study-wide background: Donors in the United States, Italy and Spain gave samples during acute or convalescent COVID-19.

CDR1 is MNHEY, CDR2 SVGAGI, per germline. Between the trimmed V and J ends, which lost 0 bases and 3 bases, there was a span of 11 bases. The CDR3 is made up of 15 amino acids. Study processing details: The authors estimated nucleated cell counts from reference gene primer amplification. Profiling relied on immunoSEQ multiplex PCR, and the TCRdb table lists in-frame clones only, not all of them. V and J calls and clone size are as listed in that table; D and trimming were resolved from the DNA. The sample lists 200,000 to 300,000 clones, roughly 81% occurring once. This sequence originates from a man aged 50-59 years with acute or convalescent COVID-19. The chain couples TRBV6-5 to TRBJ1-1; tentatively, D is TRBD1 (5 bases). Specimen: peripheral blood. In DNA, the CDR3 is TGTGCCAGCAGTTACTCGCAACGGGGGGACACTGAAGCTTTCTTT. It is translated as CASSYSQRGDTEAFF.